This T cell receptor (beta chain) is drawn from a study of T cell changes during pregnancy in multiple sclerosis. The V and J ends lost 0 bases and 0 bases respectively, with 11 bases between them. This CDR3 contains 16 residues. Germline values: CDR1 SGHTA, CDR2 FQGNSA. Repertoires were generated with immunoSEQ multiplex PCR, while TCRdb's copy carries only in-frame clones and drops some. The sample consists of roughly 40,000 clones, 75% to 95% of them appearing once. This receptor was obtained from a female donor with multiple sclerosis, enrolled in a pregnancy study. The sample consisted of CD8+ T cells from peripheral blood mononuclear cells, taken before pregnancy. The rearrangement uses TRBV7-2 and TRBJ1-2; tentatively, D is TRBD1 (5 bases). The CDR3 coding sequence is TGTGCCAGCAGCTTAGCGGCAGGGCCTTCTAACTATGGCTACACCTTC. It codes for CASSLAAGPSNYGYTF. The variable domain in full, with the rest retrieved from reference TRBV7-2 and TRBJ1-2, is GAGVSQSPSNKVTEKGKDVELRCDPISGHTALYWYRQSLGQGLEFLIYFQGNSAPDKSGLPSDRFSAERTGGSVSTLTIQRTQQEDSAVYLCASSLAAGPSNYGYTFGSGTRLTVV.